This passage covers 4 T cell receptor beta chains from one sample sequenced in a study of molecular identifiers for immune sequencing clone quantification. Using its own MiXCR run on the PCR reads, TCRdb lists one record per CDR3 protein. Counted here are some 680,000 distinct CDR3 sequences, 25% occurring once; the ten biggest clones make up around 0.78%. Input material: naive CD8+ T cells from blood, with Jurkat cell RNA spiked in. Subset: FACS-sorted CD8+CD4-CCR7+CD45RA+ naive T cells. These receptors were taken from a human donor in good health. Some libraries in this study had Jurkat cell RNA spiked in.

This chain links TRBV19 with TRBJ1-1; D is undetermined. Germline V CDR1 and CDR2: LNHDA, SQIVND (reference sequence). This CDR3 has 15 amino acids. Trimming pared 2 bases from V and 1 base from J, leaving 11 bases between. The CDR3 DNA follows: TGTGCCAGTAGTATATCGCCGGGAGCGAACACTGAAGCTTTCTTT. Translation: CASSISPGANTEAFF.

This clonotype was seen at least ten times. This chain connects TRBV6-1 to TRBJ2-7, with 9 nucleotides matching TRBD1. The CDR3 has 13 amino acids. The germline V gene has CDR1 MNHNS and CDR2 SASEGT. J lost 6 bases, V lost 1 base, and 1 base had no gene match. The DNA for the CDR3 is TGTGCCAGCAGTGAAGGGGGACAGGGCGAGCAGTACTTC. Protein: CASSEGGQGEQYF.

In this sample, this clonotype turned up many times. J is TRBJ2-7 and V is TRBV7-6, with 9 positions matching TRBD1. The trim removed 4 bases at V and 7 bases at J, leaving 2 bases unmatched. This CDR3 has 12 residues. Per germline, CDR1 SGHVS and CDR2 FNYEAQ. This CDR3 is CASSSTGGEQYF. The CDR3 DNA sequence: TGTGCCAGCAGCTCGACAGGGGGTGAGCAGTACTTC.

This clonotype was picked up many times. J is TRBJ1-1 and V is TRBV29-1; D possibly corresponds to TRBD1 (6 bases). Germline V gives CDR1 SQVTM, CDR2 ANQGSEA. Trimming pared 3 bases from V and 6 bases from J, leaving 14 bases between. This CDR3 spans 13 amino acids. CDR3 coding DNA: TGCAGCGTTGAGCGCCCAGGGGATGCTGAAGCTTTCTTT. Amino acids: CSVERPGDAEAFF.